What follows describes a single T cell receptor (beta chain). Its antigen target is currently unknown. No clone much larger than this one lies a single base away; base qualities are absent. This sample is part of a study of cytomegalovirus exposure and HLA in healthy donors (dated by TCRdb to about 2017). With regard to the full study: An earlier analysis of several hundred of the donors reported 250 to 300 Gb of sequence data and about 100 million unique TCR beta sequences from about 200 million T cells. In addition to the first cohort of 650 to 800 subjects, a separate validation cohort of 130 or so different subjects was used. On average, over 200,000 unique TCR beta nucleotide sequences were sequenced per donor among a few hundred genotyped donors of the cohort, with around 19% of those sequences being non-productive. The genetic ancestry cluster associated with self-reported Caucasian donors included around four fifths of the roughly 390 genotyped donors. Roughly five DR-DQ haplotypes were handled as single units for association and clustering, since linkage in the cohort was strong. Both class I and class II loci were covered by HLA typing, at four-digit resolution. To predict cytomegalovirus infection status, the study brought together high-throughput TCR immunosequencing, statistical association of individual TCRs with disease status, and machine learning. Every discovery cohort repertoire had been produced on one sequencing platform. A later genetic analysis took genome-wide SNP genotypes for about 65% of the 666 donors and used that subset as a discovery cohort. In a later analysis, previously published TCR beta repertoires from 666 donors were re-analyzed and high-resolution HLA genotyping was added so that TCR occurrence patterns could be studied. Rather than using new phenotypic data, the later analysis identified candidate immune exposures from TCR beta sequences and from how often those sequences occurred across donors. The T cell repertoires of around 670 subjects were profiled by immunosequencing and related to cytomegalovirus serostatus. In an earlier analysis of a few hundred of the donors, high-throughput TCR beta sequencing was used to judge whether each TCR beta V gene segment behaved as functional or pseudogenic. The number of typed donors differed by locus: roughly 629-640 for A, B, C, DRB1 and DQB1; some 500 for DQA1; approximately 610 for DPA1; and around 470 for DPB1. The study aimed to test whether signatures of past pathogen exposure could be identified by cataloging public T cell receptors. Donor age, sex, ethnicity and CMV serostatus were collected together with the repertoire data. An early release covering roughly 580 HLA-typed donors comprised 250 to 350 gigabases of sequencing data and about 90 million unique TCR sequences. Study-wide conclusions, independent of this receptor: Because HLA typing was unavailable for some donors at each locus, only the typed subset was used in association tests. A further reported finding was that TCR beta sequences accurately predicted the HLA-A and HLA-B alleles for most subjects in the first cohort. Most TCR sequences were seen in very few donors, while some public TCRs were found in many individuals. In both the original and validation cohorts, the classifier was reported to diagnose cytomegalovirus status with high specificity and sensitivity. The only immune exposure information available for the cohort was CMV serostatus. A later analysis found that TCR association rates varied across HLA loci, with DRB1 alleles showing the most associated TCRs and HLA-C alleles the fewest. Because counts were too low, seventeen rarely observed V segments, including chromosome 9 orphons, were left out of the earlier analysis of over 550 of the donors. In a later analysis, several top co-occurrence clusters were reported to appear linked to parvovirus B19, influenza, CMV and Epstein-Barr virus. A later analysis associated 16,951 TCR beta sequences with specific HLA alleles at a false discovery rate of 0.05. An earlier analysis of roughly 570 of the donors showed that most TCR beta V segments appeared in productive rearrangements either about 87% or about 30% of the time, which broadly matched IMGT annotations. V-gene and J-gene trimming of TCR beta chains was associated with a missense DCLRE1C variant in a later genetic analysis, and the association was replicated in an independent cohort. In a later analysis, HLA-associated TCR beta chains showed more clonal expansion and lower generation probabilities than non-associated chains that were equally common. The cohort was sequenced for TCR beta chains only, and without alpha or paired-chain data the features that could be detected were limited. A group of highly shared sequence variants was considered likely to be a technical artifact of the sequencing pipeline. Strong co-occurrence of HLA alleles, especially DR and DQ, made assigning TCR associations to individual alleles difficult. Three of the identified cytomegalovirus-associated TCR beta chains were confirmed in vitro to be specific for cytomegalovirus antigens. The study gave a list of under 200 TCR beta chains associated with cytomegalovirus. It was suggested by the authors that the approach could potentially be generalized to other disease states and immunological phenotypes. Most CMV-associated TCR beta chains appeared to be HLA-restricted in a later analysis, and the HLA associations seemed to be driven largely by CMV exposure. Some IMGT-functional V segments, including TRBV6-2 and TRBV6-3, could not be distinguished by the 87-base-pair reads and were therefore excluded. The presence/absence analyses assumed that sequencing depth was roughly uniform across donors, and that assumption may not be true. Linkage disequilibrium might explain the correlated functional status among segregating V segments, but an unknown experimental factor could not be ruled out. In a later genetic analysis, fewer N-insertions in productive TCRs were reported among donors in an Asian-associated ancestry cluster than the roughly 700-donor mean.

The CDR3, from cysteine to phenylalanine, totals 13 residues. Here the CDR3 DNA is all that survives: 39 bases in frame from base 1. Per the germline V gene (reference sequence), GTSNPN is the CDR1 and SVGIG is the CDR2. Deletion took 3 bases off V and 6 bases off J, with a span of 14 bases between the germline ends. Library prep was done by the immunoSEQ multiplex PCR assay. The multiplex PCR relied on a mix of 60 forward primers for TCR Vbeta segments and 13 reverse primers for TCR Jbeta segments. A multiplex PCR assay on genomic DNA amplified the CDR3 region of rearranged TCR beta genes. Amplified TCR beta libraries were sequenced as 87-base-pair reads on the Illumina HiSeq System. The study's processing was this. A later analysis counted about 80 million unique TCR beta chains across the approximately 700 repertoires, and roughly 10 million of these chains were shared by at least two donors. To remove PCR and sequencing errors, raw reads were error-corrected and collapsed into unique sequences using a nearest-neighbor algorithm that merged closely related sequences. CDR3 sequences were aligned to IMGT reference sequences to assign V, D and J gene segments. For a sequence to be retained, at least a six-nucleotide match to both a V gene segment and a J gene segment was required. Rearrangements were classified as productive when the CDR3 lacked stop codons and remained in frame with V and J, and all other rearrangements were classified as non-productive. CDR3 was defined by IMGT convention, running from the second conserved V-encoded cysteine to the conserved J-encoded phenylalanine. Sequences without an unambiguous match to a single V gene segment were excluded from the earlier analysis of a few hundred of the donors. An earlier analysis of some 610 of the donors called V segments functional above 56.7% productive rearrangements and segregating when the between-donor standard deviation exceeded 5%. A statistical classification framework was built to diagnose cytomegalovirus status from the catalog of TCR beta chain sequences. In a later analysis, V and J genes were assigned by comparing TCR nucleotide sequences against IMGT/GENE-DB human TR gene sequences. A later analysis assigned CDR3 sequences and most-parsimonious VDJ recombination scenarios with the TCRdist pipeline. In a later analysis, each TCR beta chain was defined by its CDR3 amino acid sequence together with its V-gene family, and reads lacking a unique V-gene family were excluded. As a way to deal with suspected cross-contamination and a sequencing artifact, a later analysis dropped hundreds of nucleotide sequences that were highly shared and had low generation probability. In a later analysis, a clonal expansion index was calculated for each public chain from normalized within-repertoire ranks of inferred template counts. In a later analysis, generation probabilities were computed using a VDJ recombination model fitted to out-of-frame rearrangements, and the results were checked against IGoR. In a later analysis, TCR-TCR, TCR-HLA and TCR-CMV co-occurrence was scored with hypergeometric tests, and a repertoire-size bias correction was applied to TCR pairs. A later analysis estimated false discovery rates by permuting HLA or CMV assignments 20 times. A later analysis grouped co-occurring TCRs with DBSCAN, adding TCRdist sequence similarity when clustering within HLA-allele-positive subsets. Repertoires with fewer than 30,000 or more than 120,000 public chains, plus five repertoires with anomalous nucleotide sharing, were excluded from co-occurrence clustering. The clones in this table, taken by TCRdb from immuneACCESS, are in-frame only. Not every clone is retained; where verified, under half of the shortfall comes from an unresolved V gene, and the cause of the rest is unknown. Clone size and the V and J calls come from that table; the DNA yielded D and trimming. The sample includes some 180,000 clones, with about four fifths observed a single time. The ten biggest clones cover about 1.9% of the sample.

The cohort was made up of 666 healthy bone marrow donors. All cohort members were sampled while nominally healthy, although unrecorded immune exposures were likely present. The donor tested CMV seronegative and was one of the 352 seronegative cohort members. Each donor provided a peripheral blood sample, and peripheral blood mononuclear cells were used for TCR beta sequencing. Genomic DNA was extracted from the blood cell samples with the Qiagen DNeasy Blood Extraction Kit. What was sequenced was PBMCs. Here the chain combines TRBV30 and TRBJ1-2; perhaps TRBD1 is the D gene, with 6 bases matching. This sequence was found in a woman in her 30s in good health and CMV-seronegative. The sequence in DNA is TGTGCCTGGAGACATGGGGGCGTTCATGGCTACACCTTC. This is translated as CAWRHGGVHGYTF.